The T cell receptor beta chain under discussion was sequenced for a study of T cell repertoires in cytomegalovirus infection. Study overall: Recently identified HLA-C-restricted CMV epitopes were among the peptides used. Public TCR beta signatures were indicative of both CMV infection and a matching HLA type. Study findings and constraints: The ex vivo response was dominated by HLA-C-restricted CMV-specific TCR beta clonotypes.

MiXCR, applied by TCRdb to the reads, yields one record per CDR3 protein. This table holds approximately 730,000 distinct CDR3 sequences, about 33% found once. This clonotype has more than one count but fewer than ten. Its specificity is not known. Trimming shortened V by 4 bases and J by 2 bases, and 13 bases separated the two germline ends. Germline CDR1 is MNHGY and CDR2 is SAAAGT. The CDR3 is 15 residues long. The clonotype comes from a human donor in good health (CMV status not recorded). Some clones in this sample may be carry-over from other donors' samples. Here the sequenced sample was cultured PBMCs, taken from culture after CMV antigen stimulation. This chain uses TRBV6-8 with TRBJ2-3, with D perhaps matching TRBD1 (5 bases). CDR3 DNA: TGTGCCAGCAGTTCCCCGACAGATTACACAGATACGCAGTATTTT. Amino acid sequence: CASSSPTDYTDTQYF.